Listed here is a single T cell receptor beta chain. CDR3 length equals 12 residues. V shed 4 bases and J 11 bases; nucleotides not matched to a gene: 4. The sample comes from a study of tumor-infiltrating lymphocytes in oesophageal squamous cell carcinoma. TCRdb used MiXCR to reprocess the PCR reads, holding one entry per CDR3 protein. The table records about 15,000 distinct CDR3 sequences, under 70% of them present only once. The TCR comes from a female donor with esophageal squamous cell carcinoma. The sequenced sample consisted of esophageal tumor tissue. The gene calls are TRBV12-3 or TRBV12-4 and TRBJ1-4; 7 positions match TRBD1. As DNA, the CDR3 is TGTGCCAGCAGTTCGATGACAGGGAAACTGTTTTTT. Translating gives CASSSMTGKLFF.